Many counts were recorded for the clone carrying this TCR beta chain. Its specificity is unknown. V was cut by 5 bases and J by 3 bases, with 17 bases left in between. CDR3 size: 16 residues. The TCR library protocol attached unique molecular identifiers to the individual cDNA molecules. Using its own MiXCR run on the 5' RACE reads, TCRdb lists one record per CDR3 protein. The repertoire holds under 85,000 distinct CDR3 sequences, around 10% seen once, with around 5% in the top ten. These data come from a study of early T cells in non-severe SARS-CoV-2 infection. In the study overall: Sequencing used unsorted whole-blood bulk RNA, so chains lack pairing.

General study points: Clonotype matching in VDJdb favored anti-spike CD8 responses and did not capture private and CD4 specificities.

This clonotype was obtained from an adult who was a healthcare worker with PCR-confirmed SARS-CoV-2 infection or an uninfected control (not recorded which). Sequencing used whole blood, obtained at baseline. The chain carries TRBV12-3 or TRBV12-4 and TRBJ1-5; D perhaps matches TRBD1 (5 bases). The CDR3 nucleotides read TGTGCCAGCAGTCCCCGGGGGGGAACGATCAATCAGCCCCAGCATTTT. It specifies CASSPRGGTINQPQHF.